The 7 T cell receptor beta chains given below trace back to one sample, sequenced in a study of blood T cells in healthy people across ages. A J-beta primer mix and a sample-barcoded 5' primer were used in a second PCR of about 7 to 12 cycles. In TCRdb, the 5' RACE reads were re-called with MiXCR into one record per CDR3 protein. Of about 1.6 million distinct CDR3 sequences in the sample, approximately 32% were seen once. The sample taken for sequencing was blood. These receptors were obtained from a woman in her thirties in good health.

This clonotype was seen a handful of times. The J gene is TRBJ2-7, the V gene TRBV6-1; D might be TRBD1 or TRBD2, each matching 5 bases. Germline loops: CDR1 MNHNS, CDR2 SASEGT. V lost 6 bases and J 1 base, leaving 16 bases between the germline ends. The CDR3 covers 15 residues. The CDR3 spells CASREFGTASYEQYF. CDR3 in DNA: TGTGCCAGCAGGGAATTTGGGACGGCATCCTACGAGCAGTACTTC.

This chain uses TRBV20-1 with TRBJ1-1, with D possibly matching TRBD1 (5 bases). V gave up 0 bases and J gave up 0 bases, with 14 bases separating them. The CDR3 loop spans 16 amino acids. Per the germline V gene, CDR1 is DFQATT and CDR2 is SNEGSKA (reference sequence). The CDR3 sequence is CSARDTRRGMNTEAFF. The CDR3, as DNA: TGCAGTGCTAGAGATACACGTCGGGGGATGAACACTGAAGCTTTCTTT.

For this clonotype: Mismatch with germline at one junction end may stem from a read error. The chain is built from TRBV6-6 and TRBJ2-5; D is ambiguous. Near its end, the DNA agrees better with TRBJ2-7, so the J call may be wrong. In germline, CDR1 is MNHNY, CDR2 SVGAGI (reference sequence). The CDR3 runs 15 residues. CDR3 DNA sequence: TGTGCCGGCAGTTATAACCCCCCCAGGAGCTACGAGCAGTACTTC. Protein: CAGSYNPPRSYEQYF.

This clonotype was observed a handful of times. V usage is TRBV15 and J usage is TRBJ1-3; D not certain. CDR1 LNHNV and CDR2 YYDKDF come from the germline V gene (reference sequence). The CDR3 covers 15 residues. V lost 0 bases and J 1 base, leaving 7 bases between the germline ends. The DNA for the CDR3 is TGTGCCACCAGCAGAGATCCAGGTTCTGGAAACACCATATATTTT. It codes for CATSRDPGSGNTIYF.

The CDR3 coding sequence is TGCGCCAGCAGCTTGGAACTAGCGGGGCGAGAGACCCAGTACTTC. Translated, it gives CASSLELAGRETQYF. This chain connects TRBV5-1 to TRBJ2-5; 10 bases agree with TRBD2. The V gene end was trimmed by 0 bases and the J gene end by 4 bases; junction bases not matched to a gene: 3. Germline lookup yields CDR1 SGHRS and CDR2 YFSETQ. This CDR3 contains 15 residues.

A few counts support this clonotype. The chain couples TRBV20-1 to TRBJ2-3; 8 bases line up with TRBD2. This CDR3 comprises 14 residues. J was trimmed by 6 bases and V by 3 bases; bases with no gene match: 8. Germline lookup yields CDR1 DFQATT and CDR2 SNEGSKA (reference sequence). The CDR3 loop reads CSASGTRLDDTQYF. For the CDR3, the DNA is TGCAGTGCTAGCGGGACTAGACTTGACGATACGCAGTATTTT.

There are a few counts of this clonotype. In DNA form, the CDR3 reads TGTGCCACCAAAACACTATCTAACTATGGCTACACCTTC. This codes for CATKTLSNYGYTF. The chain uses TRBV12-3 or TRBV12-4 and TRBJ1-2; D is unclear. The CDR3 is 13 residues long. The V end lost 10 bases, the J end lost 0 bases, and 12 bases lay between the germline ends.